The 5 T cell receptor beta chains below all came from one sample that was sequenced in a study of T cell clonotyping in hematopoietic cell transplantation. Produced via immunoSEQ multiplex PCR; TCRdb's table is partial and in-frame only. The sample consists of 25,000 to 35,000 clones, approximately 94% of them appearing once. Documented time point: recipient sample about 28 days before transplant, after cytoreduction. The material sequenced was peripheral blood mononuclear cells, taken before stem cell transplant. The receptor set was obtained from a man aged 50 to 59 with acute myeloid leukemia. Some clones in this sample may be carry-over from other donors' samples.

The chain links TRBV9 to TRBJ1-3; no clear D gene. V gave up 7 bases and J gave up 1 base, with 6 bases separating them. Germline V gene sequence: CDR1 SGDLS, CDR2 YYNGEE. The CDR3 is 12 residues long. CDR3 residues: CASAGSGNTIYF. CDR3 in DNA: TGTGCCAGCGCGGGATCTGGAAACACCATATATTTT.

The V gene is TRBV9, the J gene TRBJ2-2; a possible D gene is TRBD2 (7 bases). Trimming removed 3 bases from V and 4 bases from J, with 13 bases in between. Germline V gene data show CDR1 as SGDLS and CDR2 as YYNGEE. This CDR3 has 15 amino acids. The CDR3 loop reads CASSGGGALTGELFF. In DNA, the CDR3 is TGTGCCAGCAGCGGTGGGGGGGCACTCACCGGGGAGCTGTTTTTT.

The rearrangement joins TRBV6-5 to TRBJ1-2; the D gene is possibly TRBD1 (6 bases). V was shortened by 5 bases and J by 5 bases, with 15 bases between the two germline ends. The CDR3 loop spans 14 amino acids. Germline loops: CDR1 MNHEY, CDR2 SVGAGI. As DNA, the CDR3 is TGTGCCAGCAGTCTAACAGGGATGGCTTATGGCTACACCTTC. This encodes CASSLTGMAYGYTF.

The V call is TRBV10-1, the J call TRBJ2-7; 8 bases align to TRBD2. The length of the CDR3 is 14 residues. The V gene end was trimmed by 6 bases and the J gene end by 2 bases; junction bases not matched to a gene: 6. The V gene's germline CDR1 is WNHNN and CDR2 SYGVQD (reference sequence). CDR3 DNA sequence: TGCGCCAGCAGGGGGTCGGGGGGGGCCTACGAGCAGTACTTC. Translating it yields CASRGSGGAYEQYF.

V gene TRBV6-1 combines with J gene TRBJ2-3; D remains ambiguous. The CDR3 covers 14 residues. Per germline, CDR1 MNHNS and CDR2 SASEGT. With 6 bases removed from V and 6 bases from J, the gap between germline ends came to 16 bases. As DNA, the CDR3 is TGTGCCAGCAGGCAAGCGCCCTCCAGGGATACGCAGTATTTT. The encoded protein is CASRQAPSRDTQYF.